A selection of T cell receptor beta chains follows, all from one sample in a study of blood T cell repertoires in COVID-19. Libraries were prepared by immunoSEQ multiplex PCR; TCRdb keeps only in-frame clonotypes and omits some of them. The data show around 250,000 clones, approximately 82% seen once. The sequenced sample was peripheral blood. The receptors derive from a man aged 40-55 years with active or convalescent COVID-19. CDR3s leave out the opening cysteine and the closing phenylalanine or tryptophan.

TRBV5-6,12,TRBJ2-7,ASSLGQGWYEQY
TRBV24-1,12,TRBJ1-2,ATSEGGQGGGYT
TRBV19,13,TRBJ1-6,ASSDYRGSNSPLH
TRBV12-5,11,TRBJ2-7,ASGLWAAYEQY
TRBV2,11,TRBJ1-6,ASSAGNNSPLH
TRBV5-1,12,TRBJ2-7,ASSVQADHYEQY
TRBV5-6,16,TRBJ2-4,ASSSSRELGLAKNIQY
TRBV21-1,11,TRBJ1-1,ASSAGRNTEAF
TRBV29-1,10,TRBJ1-2,SVGPGEHGYT
TRBV12-3/TRBV12-4,10,TRBJ2-5,ASSLVAGTQY
TRBV10-1,13,TRBJ2-1,ASSASGTAYNEQF
TRBV6-5,10,TRBJ1-2,ASTTGDNGYT